This T cell receptor (beta chain) was captured in a study of control samples from healthy donors and cancer patients. Repertoires were generated with immunoSEQ multiplex PCR, while TCRdb's copy carries only in-frame clones and drops some. The table has about 410,000 clones, over 75% seen once. Trimming took 4 bases from V and 7 from J, leaving 17 bases between them. CDR3 length: 14 residues. CDR1 and CDR2 (germline): SGHNT, YYREEE (reference sequence). The sample comprised PBMCs. This receptor was obtained from a man aged 35 to 55 with head and neck cancer. The chain employs TRBV5-4 and TRBJ1-2; D is possibly TRBD1 (6 bases). For the CDR3, the DNA is TGTGCCAGCAGCCGAAACAGGGAACGAAGTGGCTACACCTTC. Protein product: CASSRNRERSGYTF. The full variable domain, in which reference TRBV5-4 and TRBJ1-2 provide the parts outside the CDR3, is ETGVTQSPTHLIKTRGQQVTLRCSSQSGHNTVSWYQQALGQGPQFIFQYYREEENGRGNFPPRFSGLQFPNYSSELNVNALELDDSALYLCASSRNRERSGYTFGSGTRLTVV.